The text below deals with one T cell receptor (beta chain). This sample is part of a study of T cells expressing NK-cell markers. This CDR3 is 14 amino acids long. In generating TCR beta cDNA, 5'RACE template switching with UMIs was used. TCRdb reprocessed the 5' RACE reads; each CDR3 protein has one entry and no DNA is given. The repertoire shows over 100,000 distinct CDR3 sequences; the top ten hold 18%. The chain links TRBV12-3 or TRBV12-4 to TRBJ2-1. What was sequenced was blood T cells: a sorted CD56 or NKG2C T cell subset, CD4+ or CD8+ T cells, or bulk PBMC T cells (not recorded which). The sequence was collected from a woman between 18 and 70 years old in good health. CDR3 amino acids: CASRGTLSYNEQFF.